The present TCR beta chain was sequenced within a study of T cells after yellow fever vaccination (dated by TCRdb to between 2018 and 2020). Notes on the research overall: The SMART-Seq v4 Ultra Low Input RNA kit was used to prepare libraries from fractions with low cell numbers. Two healthy male donors, one aged 18 to 30 and one aged 30 to 40 years, made up the cohort. To follow T-cell clones before and after primary and booster YFV17D yellow fever vaccination, bulk TCR alpha and beta repertoires were sequenced over time. Bulk PBMC replicates and cell subsets were isolated from blood drawn at multiple timepoints before and after both primary and secondary immunization. The investigation overall reported the following: Because the study included only a couple of donors, the extent to which the findings can be generalized is limited. A small fraction of clonotypes appeared in both the CD4 and CD8 compartments, likely as a result of convergent recombination. Most clones expanded after primary vaccination were re-detected after the booster (approximately 95% of CD4 and 80% to 90% of CD8), suggesting broad memory maintenance. Computational filtering was required because FACS-sorted repertoires could contain abundant contaminating clonotypes from the bulk population. The secondary T-cell response was weaker than the primary response but faster, peaking on day 5 instead of day 15.

With regard to this clonotype: This receptor's antigen is unknown. There are no base qualities to consult, and no much larger clone falls within one base.

The treatment or condition label here, explained by the study, means: live attenuated yellow fever vaccine strain. At every blood-draw timepoint, two biological replicates of bulk PBMCs were collected. A standard Ficoll-Paque protocol was used to isolate PBMCs from peripheral blood. TriZol was used to extract RNA from bulk PBMCs, CD4 and CD8 fractions, and dextramer-positive and dextramer-negative fractions. These reads were obtained on an Illumina NovaSeq 6000. TCR cDNA was synthesized by 5'RACE template switching, through which a universal primer site and unique molecular identifiers were introduced. Priming of cDNA synthesis was performed from both the TCR alpha and TCR beta constant segments. Two PCR steps were used to amplify libraries, with sample barcodes and sequencing adapters being added in the second step. Libraries were sequenced on Illumina HiSeq 2500 (2x100 bp) or NovaSeq (2x150 bp). As for the authors' bioinformatics: Reads were demultiplexed and collapsed into UMI consensus sequences with MIGEC, and V(D)J alignment was performed with MiXCR. Using edgeR on replicate PBMC samples, clonotypes were called vaccine-responding if FDR was below 0.01 and the log2 fold change was above 5 up to day 15. CD4 or CD8 identity was assigned to each bulk clonotype according to whether the clonotype was present at higher abundance in the sequenced CD4 repertoire or the sequenced CD8 repertoire. TCRdb reprocessed the public reads (quality trimming at Q25 with fastp, clone calling with MiXCR) and kept in-frame beta chains. Each entry is one CDR3 protein sequence, shown with its most common DNA and genes. These V and J calls rely on TCRdb rather than the paper's analysis. Recorded for this sample are around 310,000 distinct CDR3 sequences; approximately 4% of them occurred a single time. The ten largest account for roughly a fifth of the sample.

V is clipped by 4 bases and J by 3 bases, and the sequence between their germline boundaries is 29 bases long. Taken from the germline V gene, the CDR1 and CDR2 loops are SGHRS and YFSETQ. The CDR3 measures 19 amino acids from cysteine to phenylalanine. This entry keeps only the CDR3 DNA: 57 bases, framed from base 1. The specimen was PBMCs, collected 15 days after the yellow fever booster vaccination. This TCR came from a man aged 18 to 30 who received the YFV17D yellow fever vaccine. The sequence links TRBV5-1 to TRBJ2-7; the D element might be TRBD1 or TRBD2, as each aligns at 5 bases. The nucleotide sequence reads TGCGCCAGCAGCGTCAGACCCCCCGGGGCCTTAATTAACGTCTACGAGCAGTACTTC. Translated, it reads CASSVRPPGALINVYEQYF.